Listed below are T cell receptor beta chains from one sample, sequenced in a study of graft-versus-host responses after intestinal transplantation. Profiled with immunoSEQ multiplex PCR; TCRdb holds only in-frame clones, not every one. This table holds around 18,000 clones, approximately 79% found once. This specimen was ileum tissue, taken 17 days after transplant. Receptors originate from a human patient who received an intestinal transplant, so some T cells may come from the graft donor. Each CDR3 is given with its conserved first and last residue. A D gene is named only where the DNA matches it firmly. A row's size may be missing; if present it is once, few, many or a size class.

.	TRBV5-4	.	TRBJ2-1	TGTGCCAGCACCAAAGGACTTACCTACAATGAGCAGTTCTTC	CASTKGLTYNEQFF
.	TRBV28	.	TRBJ1-5	TGTGCCAGCAGTCAACAGGCCCGATATCAGCCCCAGCATTTT	CASSQQARYQPQHF
.	TRBV9	.	TRBJ2-7	TGTGCCAGCAGCGAATCTGGGGGGGGCGGAAGCGAGCAGTACTTC	CASSESGGGGSEQYF
.	TRBV7-8	.	TRBJ2-4	TGTGCCAGCAGCTTAACCCCAACGAACATTCAGTACTTC	CASSLTPTNIQYF
.	TRBV5-1	.	TRBJ1-1	TGCGCCAGCAGCCCGGAGCACGGGCGCCAAGTGACTGAAGCTTTCTTT	CASSPEHGRQVTEAFF
.	TRBV6-5	.	TRBJ1-2	TGTGCCAGCACTTTTGAGCGGGGAGGTGGCTACACCTTC	CASTFERGGGYTF
.	TRBV4-1	.	TRBJ2-5	TGCGCCAGCAGCCAAGTGGCGTCCAGGGACTCCAAAGAGACCCAGTACTTC	CASSQVASRDSKETQYF
.	TRBV4-1	.	TRBJ2-7	TGCGCCAGCAGCCAAGTAGGTAGCGGAGACTACGAGCAGTACTTC	CASSQVGSGDYEQYF
.	TRBV11-2	.	TRBJ1-4	TGTGCCAGCAGCTTAGGGACAGCTCCAACTAATGAAAAACTGTTTTTT	CASSLGTAPTNEKLFF
.	TRBV5-1	.	TRBJ1-1	TGCGCCAGCAGCCGCCGGACCCAGAACACTGAAGCTTTCTTT	CASSRRTQNTEAFF
.	TRBV4-3	.	TRBJ1-1	TGCGCCAGCAGCCAAGGGACGCGGGAGTGGGACACTGAAGCTTTCTTT	CASSQGTREWDTEAFF
.	TRBV11-2	.	TRBJ2-7	TGTGCCAGCAGCTTAGATCCCGGGGTGTTCGGCGAGCAGTACTTC	CASSLDPGVFGEQYF
.	TRBV28	few	TRBJ2-7	TGTGCCAGCCTCTTTGGCGCCCACCCTTCCTACGAGCAGTACTTC	CASLFGAHPSYEQYF
.	TRBV11-3	once	TRBJ2-1	TGTGCCAGCAGCTTCTCCGGGGGAGACCACAATGAGCAGTTCTTC	CASSFSGGDHNEQFF
.	TRBV7-9	.	TRBJ2-6	TGTGCCAGCAGCTTCCTTGGAGCCTCCACTGGGGCCAACGTCCTGACTTTC	CASSFLGASTGANVLTF
.	TRBV14	.	TRBJ2-1	TGTGCCAGCACGGGGGCATTCTACAATGAGCAGTTCTTC	CASTGAFYNEQFF
.	TRBV2	.	TRBJ2-7	TGTGCCAGCAGTGCCTCGGTCGATACCTACGAGCAGTACTTC	CASSASVDTYEQYF
.	TRBV27	.	TRBJ2-7	TGTGCCAGCAGGGCCAGGCAAGGGCTAGCCTACGAGCAGTACTTC	CASRARQGLAYEQYF
.	TRBV6-5	.	TRBJ1-1	TGTGCCAGCAGTTACGAGGGGGGAGCTGAAGCTTTCTTT	CASSYEGGAEAFF
.	TRBV7-9	few	TRBJ2-7	TGTGCCAGCAGCTTATTGGATCGGGACTACGAGCAGTACTTC	CASSLLDRDYEQYF
.	TRBV29-1	.	TRBJ2-6	TGCAGCGTACTGACAGGCCTCTCTGGGGCCAACGTCCTGACTTTC	CSVLTGLSGANVLTF
.	TRBV6-5	.	TRBJ2-7	TGTGCCAGCAGTTATCAGGGACCTCCCTACGAGCAGTACTTC	CASSYQGPPYEQYF
TRBD1	TRBV28	large	TRBJ1-5	TGTGCCAGCAGGAGGGACAGTACAATCATGCCCCAGCATTTT	CASRRDSTIMPQHF
.	TRBV5-1	.	TRBJ2-1	TGCGCCAGCAGCTTGCTGGCGGGCGAGTACAATGAGCAGTTCTTC	CASSLLAGEYNEQFF
TRBD2	TRBV10-3	few	TRBJ2-7	TGTGCCATCAGTGGGGGACTACTACTACCCTACGAGCAGTACTTC	CAISGGLLLPYEQYF
TRBD2	TRBV28	.	TRBJ2-7	TGTGCCAGCAGTTCGGGGGGGGGACTATCGCTGGGAGAGCAGTACTTC	CASSSGGGLSLGEQYF
TRBD2	TRBV10-2	.	TRBJ2-7	TGCGCCAGCAGCGCGACTAGCGGGAGTTACGAGCAGTACTTC	CASSATSGSYEQYF
.	TRBV28	few	TRBJ1-4	TGTGCCAGCAGTCCCAGTACAACTAATGAAAAACTGTTTTTT	CASSPSTTNEKLFF
.	TRBV21-1	.	TRBJ1-3	TGTGCCAGCAGCAAAGGGTCATTTGGAAACACCATATATTTT	CASSKGSFGNTIYF
TRBD1	TRBV5-1	.	TRBJ1-1	TGCGCCAGCAGCATCTCGACAGGGGGCACTGAAGCTTTCTTT	CASSISTGGTEAFF
.	TRBV2	.	TRBJ1-1	TGTGCCAGCAGGGAGGAGGGGCGGATTAACACTGAAGCTTTCTTT	CASREEGRINTEAFF
.	TRBV7-9	.	TRBJ2-1	TGTGCCAGCAGCTTTAAGAGTCGCGGCCTATACAATGAGCAGTTCTTC	CASSFKSRGLYNEQFF
.	TRBV9	.	TRBJ2-7	TGTGCCAGCAGCGGCCGGGACGGGACCTACGAGCAGTACTTC	CASSGRDGTYEQYF
TRBD1	TRBV28	.	TRBJ1-2	TGTGCCAGCAGTGTTCGGGACAGTGGTATCTATGGCTACACCTTC	CASSVRDSGIYGYTF
.	TRBV6-5	large	TRBJ1-1	TGTGCCAGCAGTTACGAGGGAGGGAGTGAAGCTTTCTTT	CASSYEGGSEAFF
TRBD2	TRBV5-6	medium-sized	TRBJ2-7	TGTGCCAGCAGTGAACCTGGACTAGCGGTCTACGAGCAGTACTTC	CASSEPGLAVYEQYF
TRBD1	TRBV7-2	once	TRBJ2-1	TGTGTCAGCAGCTTACGTACGCGACAGGGGTTTGAGCAGTTCTTC	CVSSLRTRQGFEQFF
.	TRBV28	.	TRBJ1-1	TGTGCCAGCAGTTTACCGACAGTCATGAACACTGAAGCTTTCTTT	CASSLPTVMNTEAFF
TRBD2	TRBV6-5	.	TRBJ2-7	TGTGCCAGCAGTTACCGGGAGGGTGGGGCCTACGAGCAGTACTTC	CASSYREGGAYEQYF
.	TRBV7-8	.	TRBJ2-7	TGTGCCAGCAGCTCCAGCGGGGTAAGGGACACCCTTGAATTC	CASSSSGVRDTLEF
.	TRBV4-1	.	TRBJ1-2	TGCGCCAGCAGCCACCGGGACGGGGAGGGTGGCTACACCTTC	CASSHRDGEGGYTF
.	TRBV5-6	.	TRBJ1-4	TGTGCCAGCACGGCGGGGGCAGGGAGGAATGAAAAACTGTTTTTT	CASTAGAGRNEKLFF